This T cell receptor (beta chain) is drawn from a study of T cells after yellow fever vaccination. General observations from the study: Compared with primary, the secondary response was weaker and peaked at day 5, not 15. Of the clonotypes, a small share occurred in both CD4 and CD8 compartments.

About this clonotype itself: Its antigen is currently unknown.

This CDR3 has 19 residues. V was shortened by 0 bases and J by 0 bases, with 15 bases between the two germline ends. Synthesis of TCR cDNA relied on 5'RACE template switching, which attached a universal primer site and UMIs. TCRdb redid the calling of the 5' RACE reads with MiXCR, one entry per CDR3 protein. The sample shows about 360,000 distinct CDR3 sequences, 6.2% of them seen only once. The J gene is TRBJ2-6, the V gene TRBV23-1, with TRBD2 as a possible D gene (5 bases). TRBV23-1 has ORF status, its function being uncertain. Sequencing was performed on PBMCs, taken 5 days after the yellow fever booster vaccination. The source of this sequence is a man aged 30-40 years who received the YFV17D yellow fever vaccine. CDR3 sequence: CASSQSEESHPSGANVLTF. CDR3 nucleotide sequence: TGCGCCAGCAGTCAATCGGAGGAGTCACACCCCTCTGGGGCCAACGTCCTGACTTTC.